This TCR beta chain came from a study of human T cells and chemical hapten exposure. TCRdb analysed the RACE reads with MiXCR anew, one entry per CDR3 protein. The sample includes tens of thousands of distinct CDR3 sequences, 11% seen only once; the top ten take more than 3%. The time point here: patch test 3, about 24 weeks after DPC sensitization. The treatment was: therapeutic diphenylcyclopropenone sensitization with weekly scalp DPC. The trim removed 1 base at V and 7 bases at J, leaving 8 bases unmatched. CDR1 and CDR2 from the germline V gene are SGHRS and YFSETQ. The CDR3 contains 16 residues. This clonotype was seen at least ten times.

The TCR comes from a woman between 50 and 59 years old with alopecia areata. Some clones in this sample may be carry-over from other donors' samples. Sequences were derived from whole blood, sampled in connection with sensitization to the hapten diphenylcyclopropenone (DPC). The rearrangement joins TRBV5-1 to TRBJ2-1, with 10 bases matching TRBD2. The CDR3 loop is CASSLIVAGGGNEQFF. CDR3 bases: TGCGCCAGCAGCTTGATTGTAGCGGGAGGAGGAAATGAGCAGTTCTTC.